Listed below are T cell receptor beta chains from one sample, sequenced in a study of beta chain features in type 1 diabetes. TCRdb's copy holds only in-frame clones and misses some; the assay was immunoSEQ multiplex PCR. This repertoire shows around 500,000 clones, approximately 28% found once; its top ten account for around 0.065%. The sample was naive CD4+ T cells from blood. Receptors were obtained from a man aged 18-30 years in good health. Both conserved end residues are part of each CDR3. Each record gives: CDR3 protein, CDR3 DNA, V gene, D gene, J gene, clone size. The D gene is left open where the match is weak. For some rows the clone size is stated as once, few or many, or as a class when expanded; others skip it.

CASSEARSPYGYTF,TGTGCCAGCAGCGAGGCGCGGTCCCCCTATGGCTACACCTTC,TRBV4-2,.,TRBJ1-2,once
CASSLVQAQQETQYF,TGTGCCAGCAGCTTGGTACAGGCGCAACAAGAGACCCAGTACTTC,TRBV5-4,.,TRBJ2-5,.
CASSLEGQLYNEQFF,TGTGCCAGCAGCTTAGAAGGACAGCTCTACAATGAGCAGTTCTTC,TRBV7-2,.,TRBJ2-1,.
CASSYSRGQGSYTF,TGTGCCAGCAGTTACTCTCGGGGCCAAGGAAGCTACACCTTC,TRBV6-5,.,TRBJ1-2,.
CASSVSGRVDEQYF,TGTGCCAGCAGCGTTAGCGGGAGAGTCGACGAGCAGTACTTC,TRBV7-2,TRBD2,TRBJ2-7,.
CSVEDPLVTEQFF,TGCAGCGTTGAAGACCCCTTAGTAACTGAGCAGTTCTTC,TRBV29-1,.,TRBJ2-1,.
CASSDYGTGELFF,TGTGCCAGCAGTGATTATGGCACCGGGGAGCTGTTTTTT,TRBV25-1,.,TRBJ2-2,few
CASRGTRAGTGELFF,TGTGCCAGCAGAGGTACTAGGGCGGGCACCGGGGAGCTGTTTTTT,TRBV6-5,.,TRBJ2-2,.
CASSEISGANVLTF,TGTGCCAGCAGTGAAATCTCTGGGGCCAACGTCCTGACTTTC,TRBV25-1,.,TRBJ2-6,.
CAWRASVYNEQFF,TGTGCCTGGAGGGCTAGCGTGTACAATGAGCAGTTCTTC,TRBV30,.,TRBJ2-1,.
CASRGGGETQYF,TGTGCCAGCAGGGGGGGCGGAGAGACCCAGTACTTC,TRBV2,.,TRBJ2-5,.
CASSLDRQETQYF,TGCGCCAGCAGCTTGGACAGGCAAGAGACCCAGTACTTC,TRBV5-1,.,TRBJ2-5,.
CASSVIAGSYNEQFF,TGCGCCAGCAGCGTAATAGCGGGGTCCTACAATGAGCAGTTCTTC,TRBV5-1,TRBD2,TRBJ2-1,.
CASSLLRERTGELFF,TGCGCCAGCAGCTTGCTACGGGAGCGCACCGGGGAGCTGTTTTTT,TRBV5-1,.,TRBJ2-2,once
CASRRGGAETQYF,TGTGCCAGCAGGAGAGGGGGGGCAGAGACCCAGTACTTC,TRBV28,.,TRBJ2-5,.
CAWSVSPSTGTQYF,TGTGCCTGGAGTGTATCCCCCAGTACGGGGACCCAGTACTTC,TRBV30,.,TRBJ2-5,few
CSVEDVGQGETQYF,TGCAGCGTTGAAGATGTAGGACAGGGGGAGACCCAGTACTTC,TRBV29-1,TRBD1,TRBJ2-5,.
CASSVGSGSGANVLTF,TGTGCCAGCAGCGTAGGGTCAGGCTCTGGGGCCAACGTCCTGACTTTC,TRBV9,.,TRBJ2-6,few
CASSLDGREHEQFF,TGTGCCAGCAGCTTGGATGGCAGGGAACATGAGCAGTTCTTC,TRBV5-4,.,TRBJ2-1,few
CASSRSRIRGNTIYF,TGTGCCAGCAGCCGGAGTCGAATACGGGGAAACACCATATATTTT,TRBV7-8,.,TRBJ1-3,.
CAWSRRDRGQFSNQPQHF,TGTGCCTGGAGTCGCCGGGACAGGGGGCAGTTTAGCAATCAGCCCCAGCATTTT,TRBV30,TRBD1,TRBJ1-5,.
CAWRGSPQGKLFF,TGTGCCTGGAGGGGGTCCCCCCAGGGAAAACTGTTTTTT,TRBV30,.,TRBJ1-4,once
CASSFRTDTQYF,TGTGCCAGCAGCTTTCGTACAGATACGCAGTATTTT,TRBV7-9,.,TRBJ2-3,few
CAWAPHRGNTEAFF,TGTGCCTGGGCCCCCCACAGGGGGAACACTGAAGCTTTCTTT,TRBV30,TRBD1,TRBJ1-1,once
CASRADRGQETQYF,TGTGCCAGCAGGGCAGACAGGGGCCAAGAGACCCAGTACTTC,TRBV2,TRBD1,TRBJ2-5,few
CASSLGGKQPQHF,TGTGCCAGCAGCTTGGGGGGGAAGCAGCCCCAGCATTTT,TRBV5-4,.,TRBJ1-5,.
CASSPGAAGKVYEQFF,TGTGCCAGCAGCCCCGGGGCAGCGGGAAAGGTCTATGAGCAGTTCTTC,TRBV7-3,TRBD2,TRBJ2-1,.
CASSGPDRETQYF,TGTGCCAGCAGCGGTCCGGACAGAGAGACCCAGTACTTC,TRBV7-6,.,TRBJ2-5,.
CAISEPTSGNLETQYF,TGTGCCATCAGTGAGCCTACTAGCGGGAATCTGGAGACCCAGTACTTC,TRBV10-3,TRBD2,TRBJ2-5,.
CAINFGGTGELFF,TGTGCCATCAATTTCGGTGGGACCGGGGAGCTGTTTTTT,TRBV10-3,.,TRBJ2-2,few
CASSLASYEQYF,TGTGCCAGCAGCCTAGCGTCCTACGAGCAGTACTTC,TRBV28,.,TRBJ2-7,.
CASSVAGYNEQFF,TGTGCCAGCAGTGTCGCAGGGTACAATGAGCAGTTCTTC,TRBV2,.,TRBJ2-1,.
CAWSATRLGTGELFF,TGTGCCTGGAGTGCTACTCGACTAGGGACCGGGGAGCTGTTTTTT,TRBV30,.,TRBJ2-2,.
CAWSVGGTYTDTQYF,TGTGCCTGGAGTGTGGGGGGGACCTACACAGATACGCAGTATTTT,TRBV30,TRBD2,TRBJ2-3,.
CASRGGGPPDTQYF,TGTGCCAGCAGGGGCGGGGGCCCCCCAGATACGCAGTATTTT,TRBV6-5,.,TRBJ2-3,few
CASSLGLWTETQYF,TGCGCCAGCAGCTTGGGACTATGGACGGAGACCCAGTACTTC,TRBV5-1,.,TRBJ2-5,few
CSAQGDYGYTF,TGCAGTGCTCAGGGTGACTATGGCTACACCTTC,TRBV20-1,.,TRBJ1-2,.
CASSLGSSLQTNEKLFF,TGCGCCAGCAGCTTGGGAAGCTCCCTGCAAACTAATGAAAAACTGTTTTTT,TRBV5-1,.,TRBJ1-4,once
CASNVPSGADTQYF,TGTGCCAGCAATGTTCCTAGCGGAGCAGATACGCAGTATTTT,TRBV2,TRBD2,TRBJ2-3,.
CASSSGAVGEQYF,TGTGCCAGCAGTTCAGGGGCGGTAGGCGAGCAGTACTTC,TRBV9,.,TRBJ2-7,few
CASSLGLGTDTQYF,TGTGCCAGCAGCCTGGGACTGGGCACAGATACGCAGTATTTT,TRBV11-3,.,TRBJ2-3,.
CASSPRVQETQYF,TGTGCCAGCAGCCCCAGGGTTCAAGAGACCCAGTACTTC,TRBV7-6,.,TRBJ2-5,.
CASRPHGSGRINTQYF,TGTGCCAGCAGACCCCACGGTAGCGGGAGGATCAATACGCAGTATTTT,TRBV28,TRBD2,TRBJ2-3,.
CASSLSDSYNEQFF,TGTGCCAGCAGCTTAAGTGACTCGTACAATGAGCAGTTCTTC,TRBV7-9,.,TRBJ2-1,.
CASSLGSGRVYEQYF,TGTGCCAGCAGTCTGGGAAGCGGGAGGGTCTACGAGCAGTACTTC,TRBV27,TRBD2,TRBJ2-7,.
CASSRTSGNTGELFF,TGTGCCAGCAGCCGGACTAGCGGGAACACCGGGGAGCTGTTTTTT,TRBV4-2,TRBD2,TRBJ2-2,.
CASSEFVGRAGETQYF,TGTGCCAGCAGTGAATTTGTTGGGAGGGCCGGAGAGACCCAGTACTTC,TRBV2,TRBD2,TRBJ2-5,.
CASSPPGLAGVGELFF,TGTGCCAGCAGCCCCCCCGGACTAGCGGGAGTCGGGGAGCTGTTTTTT,TRBV7-9,TRBD2,TRBJ2-2,.
CASSRGASDQPQHF,TGTGCCAGCAGTCGAGGGGCTAGTGATCAGCCCCAGCATTTT,TRBV6-5,.,TRBJ1-5,few
CASSPNGYTF,TGTGCCAGCAGCCCCAACGGCTACACCTTC,TRBV7-9,.,TRBJ1-2,few
CAWSGGVPYEQYF,TGTGCCTGGAGTGGAGGGGTACCCTACGAGCAGTACTTC,TRBV30,.,TRBJ2-7,.
CAWSSGRGETQYF,TGTGCCTGGAGTTCCGGGAGAGGGGAGACCCAGTACTTC,TRBV30,.,TRBJ2-5,once
CASKGTVYGYTF,TGTGCCAGCAAGGGGACAGTCTATGGCTACACCTTC,TRBV6-1,TRBD1,TRBJ1-2,.
CASTGDRNSYEQYF,TGTGCCAGCACCGGGGACAGGAACTCCTACGAGCAGTACTTC,TRBV7-9,TRBD1,TRBJ2-7,.
CAWSVELAETYEQYF,TGTGCCTGGAGTGTAGAGCTAGCGGAGACCTACGAGCAGTACTTC,TRBV30,TRBD2,TRBJ2-7,.
CASSAKGGQLHTEAFF,TGTGCCAGCAGTGCCAAAGGGGGACAGCTACACACTGAAGCTTTCTTT,TRBV6-1,TRBD1,TRBJ1-1,.